A single sample gave rise to the 23 T cell receptor beta chains below, sequenced in a study of blood T cells in healthy people across ages. The use of a sample-barcoded 5' primer and a J-beta primer mix characterized a second PCR of roughly 6 to 12 cycles. TCRdb reanalysed the 5' RACE reads using MiXCR and keeps one entry per CDR3 protein. The profile shows 600,000 or so distinct CDR3 sequences, less than 35% of them singletons. Sequencing was done on a sample of blood. The origin of the receptors is an elderly woman in good health.

As to this clonotype: A much larger clonotype is one base distant, so this may be a read error. The CDR3 DNA is TGTGCCAGCAGTTTGGGGGACACCTACCAAGAGACCCAGTTCTTC. Translating gives CASSLGDTYQETQFF. J is TRBJ2-1 and V is TRBV12-3 or TRBV12-4, with D perhaps TRBD1 (6 bases). This CDR3 has 15 amino acids. The V and J ends lost 3 bases and 13 bases respectively, with 22 bases between them.

This clonotype was seen at least ten times. The CDR3 nucleotides read TGTGCCAGCAGAACGGTGAGGACAGGGGGCTCCTACAATGAGCAGTTCTTC. Encoded protein: CASRTVRTGGSYNEQFF. The V gene is TRBV6-5, the J gene TRBJ2-1; TRBD1 matches 10 bases. CDR3 length: 17 amino acids. V dropped 6 bases and J dropped 0; count of bases not matched to a gene: 8. Per germline, CDR1 MNHEY and CDR2 SVGAGI.

To note about this clonotype: A read error may explain this, as a much larger clone is one base away. The chain combines TRBV4-2 with TRBJ1-4; no clear D gene. CDR3 length: 14 residues. The germline gives CDR1 LGHNA, CDR2 YNFKEQ. CDR3 sequence: CARSQDPRGEKLFF. In nucleotides, the CDR3 is TGTGCCCGCAGCCAAGATCCCCGTGGGGAAAAACTGTTTTTT.

The rearrangement links TRBV20-1 to TRBJ1-1; tentatively, D is TRBD1 (5 bases). V was trimmed by 0 bases and J by 4 bases, leaving 9 bases between them. Germline CDR1 and CDR2: DFQATT and SNEGSKA (reference sequence). The CDR3 is made up of 13 amino acids. CDR3 in DNA: TGCAGTGCTAGAGATCCGGGGGTCACTGAAGCTTTCTTT. This gives the protein CSARDPGVTEAFF.

There are many counts of this clonotype. This rearrangement joins TRBV29-1 to TRBJ1-4, with D perhaps TRBD1 (5 bases). The CDR3 is made up of 14 amino acids. V gave up 6 bases and J gave up 3 bases, with 14 bases separating them. The germline CDR1 and CDR2 sequences are SQVTM and ANQGSEA. CDR3 DNA sequence: TGCAGCGTCCGGGGCCTTAATCCTAATGAAAAACTGTTTTTT. Translation gives CSVRGLNPNEKLFF.

The gene calls are TRBV7-3 and TRBJ1-3; D gene unclear. Germline CDR1 is SGHTA and CDR2 is FQGTGA. The CDR3 sequence is 14 residues long. Trimming stripped 5 bases from V and 1 base from J, with 9 bases between. The CDR3 here is CASSQGVSGNTIYF. The CDR3 DNA reads as TGTGCCAGCAGCCAAGGAGTATCTGGAAACACCATATATTTT.

Many counts were recorded for this clonotype. The genes are TRBV30 and TRBJ1-2; no clear D gene. V was shortened by 0 bases and J by 2 bases, with 10 bases between the two germline ends. Germline CDR1 GTSNPN, CDR2 SVGIG (reference sequence). This CDR3 region has 14 residues. CDR3 in DNA: TGTGCCTGGAGTGTACAAGTCGGCAACTATGGCTACACCTTC. This gives the protein CAWSVQVGNYGYTF.

DNA of the CDR3: TGTGCCAACAGACCCAGGGGGAAGGAGACCTACGAGCAGTACGTC. Its protein product is CANRPRGKETYEQYV. The chain links TRBV6-6 to TRBJ2-7; TRBD1 matches at 7 bases. CDR3 length equals 15 residues. Trimming cost V 10 bases and J 2 bases; bases outside gene matches: 14. CDR1 is MNHNY and CDR2 is SVGAGI in the germline V gene (reference sequence).

This clonotype was counted between two and nine times. CDR3 bases: TGTGCCAGTAATGCCGGGACGGTGAACACTGAAGCTTTCTTT. This translates into CASNAGTVNTEAFF. The J gene is TRBJ1-1, the V gene TRBV19; D might be TRBD1 (5 bases). Germline lookup yields CDR1 LNHDA and CDR2 SQIVND (reference sequence). Between the trimmed V and J ends, which lost 7 bases and 0 bases, there was a span of 12 bases. The CDR3 has 14 amino acids.

In this sample, this clonotype turned up a few times. The rearrangement joins TRBV6-6 to TRBJ1-5, with 8 positions matching TRBD1. V dropped 6 bases and J dropped 4; count of bases not matched to a gene: 8. Germline V gene data show CDR1 as MNHNY and CDR2 as SVGAGI (reference sequence). The CDR3 runs 15 residues. CDR3 DNA sequence: TGTGCCAGCAGGCTCGACAGGGGTCGGAATCAGCCCCAGCATTTT. This sequence encodes CASRLDRGRNQPQHF.

This clonotype was recorded once. The chain has TRBV12-3 or TRBV12-4 and TRBJ2-2, with D possibly being TRBD1 (5 bases). This CDR3 is 14 amino acids long. V was shortened by 6 bases and J by 6 bases, with 14 bases between the two germline ends. CDR3 nucleotide sequence: TGTGCCAGCAGCCTCGACAGTTTCCCCGGGGAGCTGTTTTTT. It translates to CASSLDSFPGELFF.

This clonotype was counted many times. The J gene is TRBJ1-6, the V gene TRBV12-3 or TRBV12-4; TRBD1 might be the D (6 bases). Trimming took off 5 bases at V and 1 base at J, with 15 bases between the two ends. This CDR3 spans 17 amino acids. CDR3 DNA: TGTGCCAGCAGTCGCGGGGGGCGAATGTCCTATAATTCACCCCTCCACTTT. This gives the protein CASSRGGRMSYNSPLHF.

This clonotype has just a few counts. This sequence joins TRBV28 and TRBJ1-2; TRBD1 might be the D (6 bases). The CDR3 contains 16 residues. CDR1 and CDR2 (germline): MDHEN, SYDVKM. Trimming cost V 6 bases and J 1 base, with 18 bases left between them. As DNA, the CDR3 is TGTGCCAGCAGCTCCCCGAGGACAGCATATAACTATGGCTACACCTTC. It specifies CASSSPRTAYNYGYTF.

With respect to this clonotype: A much larger clonotype is one base distant, so this may be a read error. This chain joins TRBV12-3 or TRBV12-4 and TRBJ2-3; D remains unclear. The CDR3 spans 13 residues. V lost 7 bases to trimming and J lost 4 bases, with 12 bases between them. The DNA of the CDR3 is TGTGCCAGCACCCCGTTGAACGCAGATACGCAGTATTTT. Translated, it gives CASTPLNADTQYF.

This clonotype was detected many times. J is TRBJ2-3 and V is TRBV20-1; no firm D call. The CDR3 totals 14 residues. Trimming took 0 bases from V and 7 from J, leaving 14 bases between them. Looked up from germline, CDR1 is DFQATT and CDR2 is SNEGSKA (reference sequence). CDR3 sequence (DNA): TGCAGTGCTAGAGATCCGAACAGAGCATATACGCAGTATTTT. The encoded protein is CSARDPNRAYTQYF.

About this clonotype itself: A read error may be the cause here, since a much bigger clone is one base away. V and J are TRBV6-5 and TRBJ1-2, with D maybe TRBD1 (6 bases). V was trimmed by 6 bases and J by 4 bases, leaving 15 bases between them. Germline CDR1 MNHEY, CDR2 SVGAGI. There are 14 residues in the CDR3. The CDR3 loop is CASSQVGASYGYTF. In DNA, the CDR3 is TGTGCCAGCAGCCAGGTGGGGGCCAGCTATGGCTACACCTTC.

This clonotype was recorded at least ten times. V and J are TRBV5-6 and TRBJ2-3; tentatively, D is TRBD1 or TRBD2 (5 bases each). The germline V gene encodes CDR1 SGHDT and CDR2 YYEEEE. V was trimmed by 2 bases and J by 2 bases, leaving 9 bases between them. The CDR3 has 14 residues. CDR3 coding DNA: TGTGCCAGCAGCTTCCTTGGGACCACAGATACGCAGTATTTT. Its translation: CASSFLGTTDTQYF.

This rearrangement joins TRBV27 to TRBJ1-5, with D uncertain. V was pared by 5 bases and J by 1 base, with 15 bases between. The CDR3 has 16 amino acids. The germline gives CDR1 MNHEY, CDR2 SMNVEV (reference sequence). The CDR3 sequence is CASSLSGPWSNQPQHF. The CDR3 DNA reads TGTGCCAGCAGTCTAAGTGGGCCATGGAGCAATCAGCCCCAGCATTTT.

The rearrangement links TRBV28 to TRBJ2-7; D ambiguous. Germline V lookup: CDR1 MDHEN, CDR2 SYDVKM. This CDR3 spans 15 amino acids. V was trimmed by 0 bases and J by 3 bases, leaving 12 bases between them. Written as DNA, the CDR3 is TGTGCCAGCAGTTTATGGACCAGGCGAAGCTACGAGCAGTACTTC. Protein product: CASSLWTRRSYEQYF.

At least ten counts were recorded for this clonotype. The chain combines TRBV7-3 with TRBJ2-5, with TRBD1 as a possible D gene (6 bases). The CDR3 is 15 residues long. The V gene lost 3 bases and the J gene lost 2 bases, with 13 bases spanning the gap. Germline values: CDR1 SGHTA, CDR2 FQGTGA. CDR3 loop: CASSLQGRDQETQYF. CDR3 nucleotides: TGTGCCAGCAGCTTGCAGGGGAGAGATCAAGAGACCCAGTACTTC.

This clonotype was seen many times. The gene calls are TRBV7-2 and TRBJ2-6; 10 bases agree with TRBD2. Trimming took 2 bases from V and 0 from J; bases not matched to a gene: 7. The CDR3 is 19 amino acids. Germline V CDR1 and CDR2: SGHTA, FQGNSA. Here the CDR3 DNA reads TGTGCCAGCAGCTTACGAACGGGACTAGCGCCCTCTGGGGCCAACGTCCTGACTTTC. Residues: CASSLRTGLAPSGANVLTF.

This clonotype was detected ten times or more. This sequence joins TRBV6-1 and TRBJ1-2; D unresolved. Germline-derived CDR1 and CDR2 are MNHNS and SASEGT. The CDR3 runs 12 residues. The V and J ends lost 7 bases and 4 bases respectively, with 10 bases between them. The CDR3 DNA reads as TGTGCCAGCAATGGAGGGATCTATGGCTACACCTTC. This encodes CASNGGIYGYTF.

The V call is TRBV20-1, the J call TRBJ1-4, with 8 nucleotides matching TRBD1. The CDR3 sequence is 14 residues long. V lost 0 bases and J lost 6; bases outside the gene matches: 3. Germline V gene data show CDR1 as DFQATT and CDR2 as SNEGSKA (reference sequence). The DNA of the CDR3 is TGCAGTGCTAGAGACCGGACAGGGTATGAAAAACTGTTTTTT. Amino acids: CSARDRTGYEKLFF.